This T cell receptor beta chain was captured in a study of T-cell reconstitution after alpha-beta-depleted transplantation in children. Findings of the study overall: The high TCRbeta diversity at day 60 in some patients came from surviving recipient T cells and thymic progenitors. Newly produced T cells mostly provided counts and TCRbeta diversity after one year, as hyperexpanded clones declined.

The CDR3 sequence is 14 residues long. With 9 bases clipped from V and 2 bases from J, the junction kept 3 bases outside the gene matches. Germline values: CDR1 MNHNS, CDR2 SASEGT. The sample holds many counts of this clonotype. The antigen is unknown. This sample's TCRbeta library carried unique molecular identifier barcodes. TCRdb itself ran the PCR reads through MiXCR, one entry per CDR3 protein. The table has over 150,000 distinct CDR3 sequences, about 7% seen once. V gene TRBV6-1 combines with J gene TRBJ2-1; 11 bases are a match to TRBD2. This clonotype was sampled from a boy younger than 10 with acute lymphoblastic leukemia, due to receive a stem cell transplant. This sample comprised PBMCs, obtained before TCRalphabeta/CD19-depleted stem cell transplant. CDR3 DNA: TGTGCCAGTTGGGGACTAGCGGCCTACAATGAGCAGTTCTTC. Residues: CASWGLAAYNEQFF.